What follows is one T cell receptor (beta chain) and its context. Its cognate antigen is unknown. Profiling relied on immunoSEQ multiplex PCR, and the TCRdb table lists in-frame clones only, not all of them. The table records 2,600 or so clones, about two fifths of them present only once. CDR3 length: 16 residues. V gave up 0 bases and J gave up 4 bases, with 13 bases separating them. The germline V gene has CDR1 SGHRS and CDR2 YFSETQ. The data are from a study of T cells in localized non-small cell lung cancer. Study findings and constraints: Sequencing was limited to one tumor region, leaving the possibility of heterogeneity open. A higher density of T cells in blood coincided with extended overall survival. Adjacent lung was found to contain a median roughly 50 of the top 100 tumor clones. Uninvolved neighboring lung showed the greatest T cell clonality, exceeding tumor.

This specimen was normal lung tissue next to the tumor, taken before any cancer treatment. The receptor comes from a man between 40 and 75 years old with stage II lung adenocarcinoma. J is TRBJ2-2 and V is TRBV5-1; D assignment may be TRBD1 or TRBD2 (5 bases each). The CDR3 is CASSLVAARGTGELFF. CDR3 nucleotide sequence: TGCGCCAGCAGCTTGGTGGCAGCGAGGGGCACCGGGGAGCTGTTTTTT.